This T cell receptor beta chain appears in the sequencing data of a study of cytomegalovirus exposure and HLA in healthy donors. The primer mix had 60 Vbeta and 13 Jbeta primers. Sequencing was performed with immunoSEQ multiplex PCR; in TCRdb, only in-frame clones are kept and a portion is missing. The sample holds approximately 180,000 clones, 70% to 85% seen once. This CDR3 comprises 18 residues. Trimming took 4 bases from V and 2 from J; bases not matched to a gene: 11. From germline, CDR1 is SGHDT and CDR2 YYEEEE. This chain connects TRBV5-6 to TRBJ1-5; 11 bases agree with TRBD1. The receptor was isolated from a woman in her twenties or thirties in good health and CMV-seropositive. What was sequenced was PBMCs. CDR3 coding DNA: TGTGCCAGCAGCCCCCCGGACAGGGGGCAAAAGGGCAATCAGCCCCAGCATTTT. This gives the protein CASSPPDRGQKGNQPQHF. The full variable domain, with the rest looked up from reference TRBV5-6 and TRBJ1-5, is DAGVTQSPTHLIKTRGQQVTLRCSPKSGHDTVSWYQQALGQGPQFIFQYYEEEERQRGNFPDRFSGHQFPNYSSELNVNALLLGDSALYLCASSPPDRGQKGNQPQHFGDGTRLSIL.